A single TCR beta chain is shown here with its context. Additional DNA sequences in this sample encode the identical CDR3. Germline V lookup: CDR1 SGHRS, CDR2 YFSETQ. This CDR3 is built from 13 residues. Between the trimmed V and J ends, which lost 4 bases and 5 bases, there was a span of 9 bases. Repertoires were generated with immunoSEQ multiplex PCR, while TCRdb's copy carries only in-frame clones and drops some. Counted here are 240,000 or so clones, 87% occurring once; the ten biggest clones make up 6% to 9%. The data are from a study of blood T cell repertoires in COVID-19. The V gene is TRBV5-1, the J gene TRBJ2-2; D is possibly TRBD1 (6 bases). Sequenced sample: peripheral blood. The clonotype comes from a man aged 60-69 years who had recovered from COVID-19. Here the CDR3 reads CASSPQGTGELFF. Written as DNA, the CDR3 is TGCGCCAGCAGCCCTCAGGGGACCGGGGAGCTGTTTTTT.